The next 29 T cell receptor beta chains were all read from a single sample in a study of early T cells in non-severe SARS-CoV-2 infection. TCRdb called the 5' RACE reads again in MiXCR, with one record for every CDR3 protein. The sample yields around 40,000 distinct CDR3 sequences, 5.9% seen once. Sequenced input: whole blood. These receptor sequences come from an adult who was a healthcare worker with PCR-confirmed SARS-CoV-2 infection or an uninfected control (not recorded which).

This clonotype was detected ten times or more. This chain joins TRBV10-3 and TRBJ2-5, with 7 bases fitting TRBD1. J gave up 3 bases and V 2 bases, and 0 bases lay outside the gene matches. Germline loops: CDR1 ENHRY, CDR2 SYGVKD. The CDR3 is made up of 13 amino acids. Here the CDR3 reads CAISEGTEETQYF. The CDR3 DNA is TGTGCCATCAGTGAGGGGACAGAAGAGACCCAGTACTTC.

This clonotype was seen repeatedly, ten times or more. The rearrangement joins TRBV24-1 to TRBJ2-2; D uncertain. CDR3 length: 11 residues. Germline CDR1 reads KGHDR; CDR2 reads SFDVKD. V lost 9 bases and J lost 1, with 2 bases in between. The DNA of the CDR3 is TGTGCCACCCAGAACACCGGGGAGCTGTTTTTT. Translated, it gives CATQNTGELFF.

This clonotype was seen a few times. The rearrangement links TRBV12-3 or TRBV12-4 to TRBJ1-6, with TRBD1 matching 9 bases. The CDR3 covers 16 residues. V gave up 5 bases and J gave up 10 bases; unmatched junction bases: 12. In nucleotides, the CDR3 is TGTGCCAGCAGTCTCCGAGGGACAGGGTTGGGCTCACCCCTCCACTTT. This codes for CASSLRGTGLGSPLHF.

In its sample, this clonotype was seen many times. In DNA, the CDR3 is TGTGCCAGCAGCTCCGGACAGCCTGGGGCCAACGTCCTGACTTTC. It translates to CASSSGQPGANVLTF. The rearrangement joins TRBV5-4 to TRBJ2-6; TRBD1 might be the D (6 bases). This CDR3 is 15 amino acids long. Trimming took 3 bases from V and 2 from J, leaving 9 bases between them. Per the germline V gene, CDR1 is SGHNT and CDR2 is YYREEE (reference sequence).

J is TRBJ1-1 and V is TRBV28, with D tentatively TRBD1 (6 bases). The ends were cut back, 11 bases at V and 3 bases at J, with 16 bases in the middle. The CDR3 runs 13 residues. Germline CDR1 MDHEN, CDR2 SYDVKM. The CDR3 is CASNVGAHTEAFF. The CDR3, as DNA: TGTGCCTCTAACGTGGGGGCCCACACTGAAGCTTTCTTT.

This clonotype was detected many times. V gene TRBV10-1 combines with J gene TRBJ2-3; 8 nucleotides line up with TRBD1. The V and J ends lost 3 bases and 3 bases, in that order; junction bases with no gene match: 8. The CDR3 contains 16 residues. Germline V gene data show CDR1 as WNHNN and CDR2 as SYGVQD (reference sequence). Written as DNA, the CDR3 is TGCGCCAGCAGTGACGGACAGGGAGTGGTGACAGATACGCAGTATTTT. Translating gives CASSDGQGVVTDTQYF.

This clonotype was recorded a few times. This rearrangement joins TRBV28 to TRBJ1-2, with 10 bases aligning to TRBD1. Germline V gene data show CDR1 as MDHEN and CDR2 as SYDVKM. The CDR3 runs to 14 residues. V lost 5 bases and J lost 8; bases outside the gene matches: 8. CDR3: CASSRQTGGGGYTF. The DNA of the CDR3 is TGTGCCAGCAGTCGGCAGACAGGGGGCGGCGGCTACACCTTC.

V and J are TRBV11-2 and TRBJ2-1; 7 bases align to TRBD2. This CDR3 has 16 residues. V trimming: 3 bases; J trimming: 8 bases; junction bases outside the gene matches: 13. Germline lookup yields CDR1 SGHAT and CDR2 FQNNGV. As DNA, the CDR3 is TGTGCCAGCAGCTTCAGGACTAGATGGACCGGAGATGAGCAGTTCTTC. Translating gives CASSFRTRWTGDEQFF. The full variable domain, with the rest looked up from reference TRBV11-2 and TRBJ2-1, is EAGVAQSPRYKIIEKRQSVAFWCNPISGHATLYWYQQILGQGPKLLIQFQNNGVVDDSQLPKDRFSAERLKGVDSTLKIQPAKLEDSAVYLCASSFRTRWTGDEQFFGPGTRLTVL.

This clonotype was observed a few times. The chain recombines TRBV7-6 with TRBJ2-1; 7 bases line up with TRBD2. There are 15 residues in the CDR3. Per the germline V gene, CDR1 is SGHVS and CDR2 is FNYEAQ. V trimming: 5 bases; J trimming: 2 bases; junction bases outside the gene matches: 6. CDR3 region: CASSPSGTTYNEQFF. The CDR3 DNA reads as TGTGCCAGCAGCCCTTCCGGGACTACCTACAATGAGCAGTTCTTC. The entire variable domain, with the rest obtained from reference TRBV7-6 and TRBJ2-1, is as follows: GAGVSQSPRYKVTKRGQDVALRCDPISGHVSLYWYRQALGQGPEFLTYFNYEAQQDKSGLPNDRFSAERPEGSISTLTIQRTEQRDSAMYRCASSPSGTTYNEQFFGPGTRLTVL.

This clonotype has ten or more counts. The rearrangement uses TRBV28 and TRBJ2-4; tentative D call: TRBD2 (6 bases). V lost 6 bases and J lost 2, with 14 bases in between. Germline CDR1 and CDR2: MDHEN and SYDVKM. The CDR3 has 15 amino acids. The CDR3 sequence: CASSLAGISKNIQYF. The DNA for the CDR3 is TGTGCCAGCAGCCTCGCGGGGATTTCCAAAAACATTCAGTACTTC.

This clonotype occurred many times. This chain links TRBV20-1 with TRBJ1-5; D might be TRBD1 (5 bases). The V gene lost 0 bases and the J gene lost 0 bases, with 12 bases spanning the gap. Germline values: CDR1 DFQATT, CDR2 SNEGSKA (reference sequence). The CDR3 runs 16 residues. CDR3 residues: CSARDPGRNSNQPQHF. The CDR3 DNA sequence: TGCAGTGCTAGAGATCCGGGACGGAATAGCAATCAGCCCCAGCATTTT.

This clonotype appeared many times. The chain recombines TRBV19 with TRBJ2-3; D gene uncertain. This CDR3 has 13 residues. Germline V gene sequence: CDR1 LNHDA, CDR2 SQIVND (reference sequence). As DNA, the CDR3 is TGTGCTACAACTGGATCGATGGGAGATACGCAGTATTTT. Its protein product is CATTGSMGDTQYF.

About this clonotype itself: One base away lies a much larger clone, so this may be a sequencing read error. The chain employs TRBV12-3 or TRBV12-4 and TRBJ2-5, with a tentative D call TRBD1 (5 bases). Trimming took off 5 bases at V and 2 bases at J, with 12 bases between the two ends. This CDR3 has 14 amino acids. The DNA for the CDR3 is TGTGCCAGCAGTCCTGGACAACTACAAGAGACCCAGTACTTC. Translating gives CASSPGQLQETQYF.

In its sample, this clonotype was seen many times. CDR3 DNA sequence: TGCGCCAGCAGTGAGAGGGAGGGGACCACTGAAGCTTTCTTT. Encoded protein: CASSEREGTTEAFF. This chain uses TRBV10-1 with TRBJ1-1; a weak D match, TRBD1 (5 bases). V dropped 2 bases and J dropped 4 bases, with 11 bases sitting between them. The CDR3 has 14 amino acids. Looked up from germline, CDR1 is WNHNN and CDR2 is SYGVQD (reference sequence).

This clonotype has a count of ten or more. This sequence joins TRBV2 and TRBJ2-7; a possible D gene is TRBD2 (5 bases). The CDR3 extends over 12 amino acids. The germline V gene encodes CDR1 SNHLY and CDR2 FYNNEI. Trimming pared 8 bases from V and 0 bases from J, leaving 8 bases between. DNA for the CDR3: TGTGCCAGCTACGGGGTCTCCTACGAGCAGTACTTC. Protein: CASYGVSYEQYF. The whole variable domain, remainder taken from reference TRBV2 and TRBJ2-7, is EPEVTQTPSHQVTQMGQEVILRCVPISNHLYFYWYRQILGQKVEFLVSFYNNEISEKSEIFDDQFSVERPDGSNFTLKIRSTKLEDSAMYFCASYGVSYEQYFGPGTRLTVT.

In its sample, this clonotype was seen many times. The rearrangement links TRBV27 to TRBJ2-7; D possibly corresponds to TRBD2 (5 bases). Trimming removed 9 bases at V and 7 bases at J, with 19 bases between. The CDR3 sequence is 13 residues long. Germline V CDR1 and CDR2: MNHEY, SMNVEV (reference sequence). As DNA, the CDR3 is TGTGCCAGTAGGTCAGAGTTGGAGGAGGAGCAGTACTTC. Amino acids: CASRSELEEEQYF.

This clonotype came up many times. The chain uses TRBV20-1 and TRBJ2-7, with D maybe TRBD2 (5 bases). V was pared by 6 bases and J by 4 bases, with 22 bases between. The CDR3 has 15 residues. The germline V gene has CDR1 DFQATT and CDR2 SNEGSKA (reference sequence). CDR3 DNA sequence: TGCAGTGCCCGTTCCCCCGAGGGTTTCCCTTACGAGCAGTACTTC. Translation: CSARSPEGFPYEQYF.

Ten or more counts support this clonotype. The chain couples TRBV19 to TRBJ1-5; TRBD1 matches 7 bases. The V and J ends lost 5 bases and 6 bases, in that order; junction bases with no gene match: 10. There are 15 residues in the CDR3. Germline CDR1 and CDR2: LNHDA and SQIVND (reference sequence). The CDR3 DNA is TGTGCCAGTAGTTCATACCAAGGGGGCCCTCAGCCCCAGCATTTT. Residues: CASSSYQGGPQPQHF.

Turning to this clonotype: A much larger clonotype is one base distant, so this may be a read error. The CDR3 loop is CASSDRTSGNEQFF. The CDR3 nucleotides read TGTGCCAGCAGTGACAGGACTAGCGGGAATGAGCAGTTCTTC. The chain couples TRBV6-4 to TRBJ2-1, with TRBD2 matching 11 bases. Germline CDR1 MRHNA, CDR2 SNTAGT. CDR3 length equals 14 residues. J was trimmed by 7 bases and V by 2 bases; bases with no gene match: 1.

This clonotype was counted ten times or more. This chain's CDR3 is CASRLAKTTSGRALGEQFF. CDR3 coding DNA: TGTGCAAGTCGCTTAGCCAAAACTACTAGCGGGAGGGCCTTGGGTGAGCAGTTCTTC. The chain has TRBV12-2 and TRBJ2-1; TRBD2, the table's D call, was not compared with the DNA. TRBV12-2 is a pseudogene segment. CDR3 size: 19 residues.

The sample holds a few counts of this clonotype. The chain uses TRBV11-2 and TRBJ2-1, with D uncertain. V shed 1 base and J shed 4 bases, with 5 bases lying between them. The CDR3 is 13 residues long. Per germline, CDR1 SGHAT and CDR2 FQNNGV. In DNA form, the CDR3 reads TGTGCCAGCAGCTTAGCGGAGTACAATGAGCAGTTCTTC. This codes for CASSLAEYNEQFF.

This clonotype was detected only a few times. The V and J genes are TRBV28 and TRBJ2-3, with D perhaps TRBD1 (5 bases). Germline V gene lookup returns CDR1 MDHEN and CDR2 SYDVKM. Trimming shortened V by 2 bases and J by 10 bases, and 19 bases separated the two germline ends. This CDR3 comprises 15 residues. CDR3 nucleotide sequence: TGTGCCAGCAGTTTAAGTGGTCCGGACATCAAGCCGCAGTATTTT. It is translated as CASSLSGPDIKPQYF.

This clonotype was counted many times. The rearrangement uses TRBV5-1 and TRBJ2-1; D is undetermined. The CDR3 extends over 15 amino acids. Germline V lookup: CDR1 SGHRS, CDR2 YFSETQ. The ends were cut back, 2 bases at V and 2 bases at J, with 11 bases in the middle. CDR3: CASSFEDVTYNEQFF. The CDR3 region has the DNA TGCGCCAGCAGCTTCGAGGATGTAACCTACAATGAGCAGTTCTTC.

This clonotype occurred many times. The V and J genes are TRBV5-1 and TRBJ2-1, with 8 bases aligning to TRBD1. CDR1 and CDR2 (germline): SGHRS, YFSETQ. This CDR3 has 14 residues. The ends lost 0 bases at V and 8 bases at J; junction bases unmatched: 4. CDR3 amino acids: CASSLGQGIDEQFF. The CDR3 nucleotides read TGCGCCAGCAGCTTGGGACAGGGGATCGATGAGCAGTTCTTC.

The table lists this clonotype with a few counts. This chain connects TRBV24-1 to TRBJ2-7; 10 bases agree with TRBD1. Germline CDR1 is KGHDR and CDR2 is SFDVKD. Germline trimming cut 4 bases from V and 9 bases from J; bases unmatched to any gene: 11. This CDR3 comprises 15 residues. The CDR3 sequence is CATSDSGTGALGQYF. CDR3 nucleotide sequence: TGTGCCACCAGTGACTCCGGGACAGGGGCGTTGGGGCAGTACTTC.

Ten or more counts support this clonotype. The chain is built from TRBV12-3 or TRBV12-4 and TRBJ2-1; possible D gene TRBD1, 6 bases. The CDR3 is 15 amino acids. V was clipped by 4 bases and J by 7 bases, with 17 bases between them. For the CDR3, the DNA is TGTGCCAGCAGTTGGGGACCCCCAAGGGGGAATGAGCAGTTCTTC. This gives the protein CASSWGPPRGNEQFF.

CDR3 sequence (DNA): TGTGCCAGCAGTGAAAGGGATTCGGGTGAGCAGTTCTTC. Amino acids: CASSERDSGEQFF. This chain joins TRBV6-1 and TRBJ2-1; D call uncertain. Trimming pared 2 bases from V and 9 bases from J, leaving 11 bases between. The CDR3 is 13 residues long. Germline CDR1 and CDR2: MNHNS and SASEGT.

This clonotype has just a few counts. An end of the junction differs from the germline gene, which may be a read error. The chain is built from TRBV7-8 and TRBJ2-7; 11 bases fit TRBD2. This CDR3 has 16 amino acids. Germline values: CDR1 SGHVS, CDR2 FQNEAQ. This CDR3 reads CASSLALAGGSFEQYF. The CDR3 DNA is TGTGCCAGCAGCTTAGCCCTAGCGGGAGGATCCTTCGAGCAGTACTTC. Together with reference TRBV7-8 and TRBJ2-7, the CDR3 gives the full variable domain: GAGVSQSPRYKVAKRGQDVALRCDPISGHVSLFWYQQALGQGPEFLTYFQNEAQLDKSGLPSDRFFAERPEGSVSTLKIQRTQQEDSAVYLCASSLALAGGSFEQYFGPGTRLTVT.

This clonotype was counted at least ten times. This chain uses TRBV6-2 or TRBV6-3 with TRBJ2-6; 10 bases fit TRBD2. Germline assignment: CDR1 MNHEY and CDR2 SVGEGT. The CDR3 is made up of 17 amino acids. Trimming at V came to 7 bases and at J to 1 base, leaving 7 bases not matched to a gene. CDR3 residues: CASTPGLALSGANVLTF. The CDR3 DNA follows: TGTGCCAGCACCCCGGGACTAGCGCTTTCTGGGGCCAACGTCCTGACTTTC.